This TCR beta chain was found in a study of early T cells in non-severe SARS-CoV-2 infection. As for the study in general: Whole-blood bulk RNA, unsorted, was sequenced, and chains were unpaired.

Study-wide results and caveats: Missing private and CD4 specificities, VDJdb matching favored anti-spike CD8 responses.

From the 5' RACE reads, TCRdb called clonotypes with MiXCR, one entry per CDR3 protein. Counted here are about 53,000 distinct CDR3 sequences, around 12% occurring once; the ten biggest clones make up 2% to 3%. This clonotype occurred many times. Its antigen is as yet unknown. Sample: whole blood, taken at baseline. This sequence was found in an adult who was a healthcare worker with PCR-confirmed SARS-CoV-2 infection or an uninfected control (not recorded which).

The DNA for the CDR3 is TGTGCCAGCAGCCTCTCGCTAGCGGCCTACGAGCAGTACTTC. Protein product: CASSLSLAAYEQYF. This sequence joins TRBV6-2 or TRBV6-3 and TRBJ2-7; 7 bases match TRBD2. The CDR3 contains 14 residues. V trimming: 6 bases; J trimming: 2 bases; junction bases outside the gene matches: 7. Germline assignment: CDR1 MNHEY and CDR2 SVGEGT.